The TCR beta chain described here comes from a study of cytomegalovirus exposure and HLA in healthy donors. Germline V CDR1 and CDR2: SGHRS, YFSETQ. The CDR3 is made up of 16 amino acids. Germline trimming cut 0 bases from V and 5 bases from J; bases unmatched to any gene: 5. Study results and limitations: Researchers left out some V segments, among them TRBV6-2 and TRBV6-3, as indistinguishable. A later analysis found common viral pathogens apparently linked to several of the most significant clusters. The later analysis indicated that the majority of CMV-associated TCR beta chains appeared HLA-restricted.

Details on this clone: Its matching antigen is unknown.

Amplification used 60 Vbeta primers and 13 Jbeta primers. The table came from immunoSEQ multiplex PCR; TCRdb's copy has only in-frame clones and leaves some out. The data show about 67,000 clones, and the top ten clones hold 1.5% to 2%. Each donor was healthy, and each was a bone marrow donor. The sample comprised PBMCs. The sequence was obtained from a woman in her 30s in good health and CMV-seronegative. The chain joins TRBV5-1 to TRBJ2-2; 9 bases match TRBD2. For the CDR3, the DNA is TGCGCCAGCAGCTTGGGAGTAGCGGGAGAAACCGGGGAGCTGTTTTTT. Amino acid sequence: CASSLGVAGETGELFF.